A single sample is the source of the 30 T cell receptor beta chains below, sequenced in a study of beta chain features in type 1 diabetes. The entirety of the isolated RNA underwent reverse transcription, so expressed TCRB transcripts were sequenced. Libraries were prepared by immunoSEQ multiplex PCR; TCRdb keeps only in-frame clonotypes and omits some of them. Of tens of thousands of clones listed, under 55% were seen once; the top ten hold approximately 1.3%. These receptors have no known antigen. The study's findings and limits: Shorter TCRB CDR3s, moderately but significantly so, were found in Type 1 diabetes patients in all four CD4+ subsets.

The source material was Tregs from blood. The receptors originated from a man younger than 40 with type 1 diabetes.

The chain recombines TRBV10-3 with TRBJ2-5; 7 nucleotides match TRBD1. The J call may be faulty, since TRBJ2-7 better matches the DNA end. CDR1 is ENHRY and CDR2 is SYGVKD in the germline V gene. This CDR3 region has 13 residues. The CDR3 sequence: CATEGTATYEQYF. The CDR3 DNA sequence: TGTGCCACGGAAGGGACAGCGACCTACGAGCAGTACTTC.

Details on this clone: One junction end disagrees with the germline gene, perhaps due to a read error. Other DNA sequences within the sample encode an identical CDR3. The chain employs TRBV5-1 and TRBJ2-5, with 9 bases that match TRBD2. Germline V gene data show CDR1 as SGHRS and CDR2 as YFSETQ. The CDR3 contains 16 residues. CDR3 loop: CASSTEVAGDGETQYF. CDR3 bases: TGCGCCAGCAGTACCGAAGTAGCGGGAGATGGGGAGACTCAGTACTTC. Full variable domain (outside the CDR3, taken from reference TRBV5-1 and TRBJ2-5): KAGVTQTPRYLIKTRGQQVTLSCSPISGHRSVSWYQQTPGQGLQFLFEYFSETQRNKGNFPGRFSGRQFSNSRSEMNVSTLELGDSALYLCASSTEVAGDGETQYFGPGTRLLVL.

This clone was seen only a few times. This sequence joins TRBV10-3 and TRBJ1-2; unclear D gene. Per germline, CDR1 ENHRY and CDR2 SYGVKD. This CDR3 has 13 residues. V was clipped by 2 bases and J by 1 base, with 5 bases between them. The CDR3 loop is CAISERDNYGYTF. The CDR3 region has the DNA TGTGCCATCAGTGAGCGGGATAACTATGGCTACACCTTC.

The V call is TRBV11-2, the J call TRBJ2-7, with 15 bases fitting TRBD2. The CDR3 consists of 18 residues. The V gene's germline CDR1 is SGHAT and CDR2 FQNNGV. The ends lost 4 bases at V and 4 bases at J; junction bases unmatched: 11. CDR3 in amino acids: CASSSGLAGGTRLYEQYF. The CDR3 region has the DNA TGTGCCAGCAGCTCGGGACTAGCGGGAGGTACCCGTTTGTACGAGCAGTACTTC.

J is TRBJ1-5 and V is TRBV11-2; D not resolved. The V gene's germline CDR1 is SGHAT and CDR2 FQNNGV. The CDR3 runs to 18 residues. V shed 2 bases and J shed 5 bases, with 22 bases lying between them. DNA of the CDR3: TGTGCCAGCAGCTTAAGGATCGCACGGGAGGGTATGCATCAGCCCCAGCATTTT. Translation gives CASSLRIAREGMHQPQHF.

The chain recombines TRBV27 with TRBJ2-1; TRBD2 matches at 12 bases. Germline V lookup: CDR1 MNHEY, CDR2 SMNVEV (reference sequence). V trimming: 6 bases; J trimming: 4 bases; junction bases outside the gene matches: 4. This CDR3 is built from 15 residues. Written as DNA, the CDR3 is TGTGCCAGCAGGACCGGGACTAGCGGGTACAATGAGCAGTTCTTC. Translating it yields CASRTGTSGYNEQFF.

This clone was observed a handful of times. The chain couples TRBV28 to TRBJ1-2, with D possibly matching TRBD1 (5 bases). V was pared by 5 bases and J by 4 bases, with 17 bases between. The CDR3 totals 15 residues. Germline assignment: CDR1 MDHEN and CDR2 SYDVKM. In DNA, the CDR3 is TGTGCCAGCAGTCCTAAGGGGAAATTCGGCTATGGCTACACCTTC. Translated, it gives CASSPKGKFGYGYTF.

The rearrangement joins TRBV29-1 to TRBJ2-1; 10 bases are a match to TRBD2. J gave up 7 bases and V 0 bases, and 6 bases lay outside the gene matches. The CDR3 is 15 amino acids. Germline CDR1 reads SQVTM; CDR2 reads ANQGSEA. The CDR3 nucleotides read TGCAGCGTTGAAGATCAAAAGCGGGAGGGGAATGAGCAGTTCTTC. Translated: CSVEDQKREGNEQFF.

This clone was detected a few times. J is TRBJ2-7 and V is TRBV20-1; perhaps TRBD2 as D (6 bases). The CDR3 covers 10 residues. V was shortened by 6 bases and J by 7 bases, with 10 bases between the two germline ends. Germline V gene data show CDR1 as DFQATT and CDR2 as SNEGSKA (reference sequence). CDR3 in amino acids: CSASGEEQYF. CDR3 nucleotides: TGCAGTGCGTCGGGGGAAGAGCAGTACTTC.

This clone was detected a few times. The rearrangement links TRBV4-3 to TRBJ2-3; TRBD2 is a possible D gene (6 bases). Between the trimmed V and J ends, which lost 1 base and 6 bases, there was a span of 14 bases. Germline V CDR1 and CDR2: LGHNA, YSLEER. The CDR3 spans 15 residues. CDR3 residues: CASSQVLGLGDTQYF. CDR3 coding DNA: TGCGCCAGCAGCCAAGTTTTGGGACTCGGCGATACGCAGTATTTT.

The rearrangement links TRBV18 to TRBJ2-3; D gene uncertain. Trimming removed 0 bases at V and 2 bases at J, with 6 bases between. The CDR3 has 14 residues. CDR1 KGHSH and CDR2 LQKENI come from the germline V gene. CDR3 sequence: CASSPPSFTDTQYF. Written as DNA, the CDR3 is TGTGCCAGCTCACCACCGTCGTTCACAGATACGCAGTATTTT.

This CDR3 reads CASSYSTGGNFEAFF. The CDR3, as DNA: TGTGCCAGCAGTTACTCCACAGGGGGAAATTTCGAAGCTTTCTTT. This chain uses TRBV6-5 with TRBJ1-1; 8 positions match TRBD1. Trimming cost V 0 bases and J 8 bases; bases outside gene matches: 8. The germline CDR1 and CDR2 sequences are MNHEY and SVGAGI. The CDR3 is 15 residues long.

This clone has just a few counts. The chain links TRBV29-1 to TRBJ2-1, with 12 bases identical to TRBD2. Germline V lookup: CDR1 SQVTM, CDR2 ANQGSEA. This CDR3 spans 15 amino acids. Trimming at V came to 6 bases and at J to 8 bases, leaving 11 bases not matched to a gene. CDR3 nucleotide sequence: TGCAGCGTGCCGGCCATGACTAGCGGGAGTCATGAGCAGTTCTTC. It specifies CSVPAMTSGSHEQFF.

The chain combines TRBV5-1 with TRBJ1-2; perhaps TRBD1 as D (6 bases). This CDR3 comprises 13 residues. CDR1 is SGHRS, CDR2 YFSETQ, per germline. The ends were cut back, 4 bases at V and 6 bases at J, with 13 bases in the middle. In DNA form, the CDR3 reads TGCGCCAGCAGCCCACAGGGAAGAGATGGCTACACCTTC. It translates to CASSPQGRDGYTF.

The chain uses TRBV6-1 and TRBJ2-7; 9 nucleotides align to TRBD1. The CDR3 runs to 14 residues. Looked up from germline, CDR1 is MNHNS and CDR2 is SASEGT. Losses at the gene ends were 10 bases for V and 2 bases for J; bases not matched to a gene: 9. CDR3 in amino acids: CATSRTGVPYEQYF. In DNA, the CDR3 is TGTGCCACCTCCAGGACAGGGGTCCCCTACGAGCAGTACTTC.

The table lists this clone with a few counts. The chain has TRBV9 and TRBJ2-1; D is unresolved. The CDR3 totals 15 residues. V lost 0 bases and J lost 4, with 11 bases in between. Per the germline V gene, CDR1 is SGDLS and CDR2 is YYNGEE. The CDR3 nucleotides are TGTGCCAGCAGCGTAGTTGACACCCTATACAATGAGCAGTTCTTC. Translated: CASSVVDTLYNEQFF. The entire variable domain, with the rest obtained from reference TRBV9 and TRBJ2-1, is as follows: DSGVTQTPKHLITATGQRVTLRCSPRSGDLSVYWYQQSLDQGLQFLIQYYNGEERAKGNILERFSAQQFPDLHSELNLSSLELGDSALYFCASSVVDTLYNEQFFGPGTRLTVL.

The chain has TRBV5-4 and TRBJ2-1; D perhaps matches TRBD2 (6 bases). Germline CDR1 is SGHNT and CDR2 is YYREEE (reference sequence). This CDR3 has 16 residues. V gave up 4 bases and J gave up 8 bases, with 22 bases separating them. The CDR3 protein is CASSLPGAGSGHEQFF. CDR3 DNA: TGTGCCAGCAGCCTGCCCGGAGCGGGCTCAGGCCATGAGCAGTTCTTC.

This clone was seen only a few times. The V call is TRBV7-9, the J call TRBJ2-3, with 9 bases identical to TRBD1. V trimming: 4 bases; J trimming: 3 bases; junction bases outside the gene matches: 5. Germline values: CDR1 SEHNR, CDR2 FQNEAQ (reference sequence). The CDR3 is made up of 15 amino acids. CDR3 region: CASSSNRGRTDTQYF. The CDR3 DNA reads TGTGCCAGCAGCTCCAACAGGGGGCGAACAGATACGCAGTATTTT.

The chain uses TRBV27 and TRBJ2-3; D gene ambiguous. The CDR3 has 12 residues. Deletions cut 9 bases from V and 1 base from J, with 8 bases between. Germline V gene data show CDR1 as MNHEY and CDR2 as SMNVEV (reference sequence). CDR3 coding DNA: TGTGCCAGTGCCCGGGGCACAGATACGCAGTATTTT. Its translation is CASARGTDTQYF.

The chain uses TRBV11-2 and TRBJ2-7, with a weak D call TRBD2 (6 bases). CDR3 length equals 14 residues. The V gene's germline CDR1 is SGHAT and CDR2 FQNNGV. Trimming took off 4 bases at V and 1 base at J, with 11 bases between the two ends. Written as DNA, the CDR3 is TGTGCCAGCAGCTCGTGGAGGGATTCCTACGAGCAGTACTTC. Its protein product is CASSSWRDSYEQYF.

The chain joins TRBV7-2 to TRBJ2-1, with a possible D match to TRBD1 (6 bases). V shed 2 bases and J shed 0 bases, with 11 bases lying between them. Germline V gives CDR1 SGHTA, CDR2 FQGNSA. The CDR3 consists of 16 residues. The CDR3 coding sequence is TGTGCCAGCAGCTTATCCGGGACACACTCCTACAATGAGCAGTTCTTC. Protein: CASSLSGTHSYNEQFF.

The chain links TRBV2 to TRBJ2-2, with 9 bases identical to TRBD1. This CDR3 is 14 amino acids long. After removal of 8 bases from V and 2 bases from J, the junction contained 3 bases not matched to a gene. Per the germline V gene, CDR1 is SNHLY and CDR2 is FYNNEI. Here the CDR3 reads CASGDRVNTGELFF. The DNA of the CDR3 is TGTGCCAGCGGGGACAGGGTTAACACCGGGGAGCTGTTTTTT.

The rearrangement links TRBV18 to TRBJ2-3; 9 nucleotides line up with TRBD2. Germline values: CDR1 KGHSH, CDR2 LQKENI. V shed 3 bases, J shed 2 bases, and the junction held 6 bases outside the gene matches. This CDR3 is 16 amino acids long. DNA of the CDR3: TGTGCCAGCTCACCCACTTTAGCGGGGGACACAGATACGCAGTATTTT. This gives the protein CASSPTLAGDTDTQYF.

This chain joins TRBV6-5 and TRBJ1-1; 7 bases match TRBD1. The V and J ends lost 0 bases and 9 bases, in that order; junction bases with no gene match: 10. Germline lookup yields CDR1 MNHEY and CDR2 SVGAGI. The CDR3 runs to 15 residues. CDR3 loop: CASSYSTTGWTQAFF. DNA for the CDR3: TGTGCCAGCAGTTACTCCACGACAGGGTGGACACAAGCTTTCTTT.

The CDR3 region has the DNA TGTGCCAGCAGTTCGATAGGGACAGGCCTATTTCAGCCCCAGCATTTT. Its protein product is CASSSIGTGLFQPQHF. The chain has TRBV6-5 and TRBJ1-5; 8 bases are a match to TRBD1. After removal of 4 bases from V and 6 bases from J, the junction contained 11 bases not matched to a gene. CDR1 MNHEY and CDR2 SVGAGI come from the germline V gene. The CDR3 has 16 residues.

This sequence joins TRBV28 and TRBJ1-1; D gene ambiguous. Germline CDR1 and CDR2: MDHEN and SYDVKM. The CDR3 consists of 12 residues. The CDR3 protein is CATRGLGTEAFF. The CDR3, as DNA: TGTGCTACGCGGGGTTTGGGCACTGAAGCTTTCTTT.

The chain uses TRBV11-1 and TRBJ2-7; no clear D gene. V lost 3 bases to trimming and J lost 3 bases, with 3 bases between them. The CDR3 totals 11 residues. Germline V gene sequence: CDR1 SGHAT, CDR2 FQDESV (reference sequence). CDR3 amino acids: CASSFSYEQYF. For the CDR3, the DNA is TGTGCCAGCAGCTTTAGCTACGAGCAGTACTTC.

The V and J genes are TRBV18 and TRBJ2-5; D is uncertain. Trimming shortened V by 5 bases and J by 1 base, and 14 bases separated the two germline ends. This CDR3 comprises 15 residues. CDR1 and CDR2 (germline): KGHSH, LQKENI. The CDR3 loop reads CASSSNSETQETQYF. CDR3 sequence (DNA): TGTGCCAGCTCATCGAACTCGGAGACCCAAGAGACCCAGTACTTC.

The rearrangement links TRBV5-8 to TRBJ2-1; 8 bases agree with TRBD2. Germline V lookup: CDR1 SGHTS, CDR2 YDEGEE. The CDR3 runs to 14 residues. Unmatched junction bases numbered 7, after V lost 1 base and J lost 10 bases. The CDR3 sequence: CASSLQAGVSEQFF. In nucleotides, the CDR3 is TGTGCCAGCAGCTTGCAAGCGGGAGTCTCCGAGCAGTTCTTC.

This CDR3 reads CASSYARGETEAFF. CDR3 bases: TGTGCCAGCAGTTACGCCAGGGGAGAGACTGAAGCTTTCTTT. The V and J genes are TRBV6-5 and TRBJ1-1, with a tentative D call TRBD1 (6 bases). This CDR3 contains 14 residues. V lost 2 bases to trimming and J lost 5 bases, with 12 bases between them. Per the germline V gene, CDR1 is MNHEY and CDR2 is SVGAGI.